The 6 T cell receptor beta chains given below trace back to one sample, sequenced in a study of blood T cells in healthy people across ages. Then a second PCR, running roughly 7 to 11 cycles, was carried out with a sample-barcoded 5' primer and a J-beta primer mix. TCRdb recomputed calls from the 5' RACE reads with MiXCR, one row per CDR3 protein. The sample lists around 1.5 million distinct CDR3 sequences, roughly 40% seen once, with 7.9% in the top ten. Source material: blood. The receptors stem from a young woman in good health.

This clonotype was picked up a small number of times. The V and J genes are TRBV28 and TRBJ1-2, with 7 nucleotides matching TRBD1. V lost 10 bases, J lost 4 bases, and 12 bases stayed unmatched. The V gene's germline CDR1 is MDHEN and CDR2 SYDVKM. There are 14 residues in the CDR3. The CDR3 DNA sequence: TGTGCCACCCGTCCGGCAGGGGGAAGCTATGGCTACACCTTC. Its protein product is CATRPAGGSYGYTF.

The rearrangement links TRBV15 to TRBJ1-2; D is undetermined. Trimming shortened V by 0 bases and J by 5 bases, and 7 bases separated the two germline ends. The CDR3 spans 13 residues. Germline assignment: CDR1 LNHNV and CDR2 YYDKDF (reference sequence). CDR3 sequence (DNA): TGTGCCACCAGCAGAGATCGGCAGTATGGCTACACCTTC. Amino acids: CATSRDRQYGYTF. The full variable domain, in which reference TRBV15 and TRBJ1-2 provide the parts outside the CDR3, is DAMVIQNPRYQVTQFGKPVTLSCSQTLNHNVMYWYQQKSSQAPKLLFHYYDKDFNNEADTPDNFQSRRPNTSFCFLDIRSPGLGDTAMYLCATSRDRQYGYTFGSGTRLTVV.

The table lists this clonotype with a count of one. CDR3 sequence: CSARDRTSVGTQYF. The CDR3 DNA sequence: TGCAGTGCTAGAGACCGGACTAGCGTGGGGACCCAGTACTTC. V gene TRBV20-1 combines with J gene TRBJ2-5, with TRBD2 matching over 9 bases. This CDR3 is built from 14 residues. Unmatched junction bases numbered 6, after V lost 0 bases and J lost 7 bases. From germline, CDR1 is DFQATT and CDR2 SNEGSKA (reference sequence).

This chain links TRBV7-8 with TRBJ2-7, with 9 nucleotides matching TRBD2. The junction had 7 bases not matched to a gene; V was cut back by 4 bases and J by 6 bases. CDR1 SGHVS and CDR2 FQNEAQ come from the germline V gene. The CDR3 consists of 14 residues. CDR3 region: CASSSGGLATEQYF. Written as DNA, the CDR3 is TGTGCCAGCAGCTCGGGCGGACTAGCGACCGAGCAGTACTTC.

This chain uses TRBV20-1 with TRBJ2-3; D is uncertain. Trimming cost V 3 bases and J 4 bases, with 8 bases left between them. CDR3 length: 12 residues. Germline loops: CDR1 DFQATT, CDR2 SNEGSKA (reference sequence). The CDR3 sequence: CSARSGSDTQYF. The CDR3, as DNA: TGCAGTGCTAGGTCCGGCTCAGATACGCAGTATTTT.

V usage is TRBV2 and J usage is TRBJ2-5; D gene uncertain. CDR3 length equals 12 residues. V lost 5 bases to trimming and J lost 4 bases, with 8 bases between them. Germline V gene data show CDR1 as SNHLY and CDR2 as FYNNEI. This chain's CDR3 is CASSWPGETQYF. For the CDR3, the DNA is TGTGCCAGCAGTTGGCCTGGAGAGACCCAGTACTTC.